The 26 T cell receptor beta chains below all came from one sample that was sequenced in a study of blood T cell repertoires in COVID-19 (dated by TCRdb to 2018 to 2020). The library was built by means of the immunoSEQ multiplex PCR assay. What TCRdb holds here is the immuneACCESS table cut down to in-frame rearrangements. Part of the clones is not present; checked against another copy, under half of the missing clones reflect an unresolved V gene, and the others are unexplained. The sample table contains about 240,000 clones; only one count was recorded for approximately 78% of them. The ten largest clones represent approximately 8.4% of the sample. Sequenced: peripheral blood. These receptors were obtained from a woman of 80 years or more with COVID-19, enrolled during active disease.

V is TRBV6-5 and J is TRBJ2-5, with D maybe TRBD1 (6 bases). The length of the CDR3 is 14 residues. Trimming removed 7 bases from V and 1 base from J, with 13 bases in between. From germline, CDR1 is MNHEY and CDR2 SVGAGI. The CDR3 sequence: CASILGGSQETQYF. The CDR3 nucleotides read TGTGCCAGCATTCTAGGGGGTAGCCAAGAGACCCAGTACTTC.

The V and J genes are TRBV7-3 and TRBJ2-3; 8 bases map to TRBD2. Germline CDR1 is SGHTA and CDR2 is FQGTGA. CDR3 size: 17 residues. Trimming removed 2 bases from V and 3 bases from J; junction bases left unmatched: 10. Here the CDR3 DNA reads TGTGCCAGCAGCTTATACGGGGGGGCTTCTGGGACAGATACGCAGTATTTT. The encoded protein is CASSLYGGASGTDTQYF.

V usage is TRBV18 and J usage is TRBJ2-2, with TRBD2 identical over 7 bases. The CDR3 is 16 amino acids. Germline CDR1 and CDR2: KGHSH and LQKENI. Trimming removed 6 bases from V and 5 bases from J; junction bases left unmatched: 12. The CDR3 sequence is CASSPQLADGTGELFF. CDR3 nucleotides: TGTGCCAGCTCCCCGCAGCTAGCGGATGGAACCGGGGAGCTGTTTTTT.

In this sample, this clone turned up once. The J gene is TRBJ1-2, the V gene TRBV18, with D perhaps TRBD1 (6 bases). This CDR3 region has 14 residues. Germline CDR1 and CDR2: KGHSH and LQKENI. Trimming cost V 4 bases and J 2 bases, with 11 bases left between them. The CDR3 loop reads CASSQQGANYGYTF. The CDR3 nucleotides are TGTGCCAGCTCACAACAGGGTGCGAACTATGGCTACACCTTC. Using reference TRBV18 and TRBJ1-2 for the parts outside the CDR3, the full variable domain is NAGVMQNPRHLVRRRGQEARLRCSPMKGHSHVYWYRQLPEEGLKFMVYLQKENIIDESGMPKERFSAEFPKEGPSILRIQQVVRGDSAAYFCASSQQGANYGYTFGSGTRLTVV.

The chain joins TRBV6-5 to TRBJ2-1, with D maybe TRBD2 (6 bases). The CDR3 loop spans 15 amino acids. V was clipped by 7 bases and J by 7 bases, with 20 bases between them. CDR1 and CDR2 from the germline V gene are MNHEY and SVGAGI. The CDR3 reads CASIARAGLPNEQFF. The CDR3 DNA is TGTGCCAGCATCGCACGTGCGGGACTCCCAAATGAGCAGTTCTTC.

This chain links TRBV5-4 with TRBJ1-2; 11 bases match TRBD1. Per the germline V gene, CDR1 is SGHNT and CDR2 is YYREEE (reference sequence). The CDR3 spans 15 residues. Trimming cost V 3 bases and J 5 bases; bases outside gene matches: 6. CDR3 region: CASSSGQGAGYGYTF. The DNA for the CDR3 is TGTGCCAGCAGCTCCGGACAGGGGGCGGGATATGGCTACACCTTC.

This chain connects TRBV3-1 (or the pseudogene TRBV3-2) to TRBJ1-2; D is undetermined. Germline CDR1 is LGHDT and CDR2 is YNNKEL (reference sequence). The CDR3 extends over 13 amino acids. Trimming cost V 1 base and J 8 bases, with 11 bases left between them. The CDR3 sequence is CASSQAKRWGYTF. The CDR3 DNA sequence: TGTGCCAGCAGCCAAGCCAAGCGTTGGGGCTACACCTTC.

J is TRBJ1-2 and V is TRBV7-3; 9 bases are shared with TRBD1. Germline trimming cut 2 bases from V and 2 bases from J; bases unmatched to any gene: 0. This CDR3 spans 14 amino acids. Germline V lookup: CDR1 SGHTA, CDR2 FQGTGA. The CDR3 coding sequence is TGTGCCAGCAGCTTAGGGACAGGGAACTATGGCTACACCTTC. Protein sequence: CASSLGTGNYGYTF. Full variable domain (outside the CDR3, taken from reference TRBV7-3 and TRBJ1-2): GAGVSQTPSNKVTEKGKYVELRCDPISGHTALYWYRQSLGQGPEFLIYFQGTGAADDSGLPNDRFFAVRPEGSVSTLKIQRTERGDSAVYLCASSLGTGNYGYTFGSGTRLTVV.

CDR3 nucleotides: TGTGCCAGCAGCCACCTTTGGGGGGACACTGAAGCTTTCTTT. Translating it yields CASSHLWGDTEAFF. The J gene is TRBJ1-1, the V gene TRBV3-1 (or the pseudogene TRBV3-2); tentatively, D is TRBD1 (5 bases). The V gene's germline CDR1 is LGHDT and CDR2 YNNKEL (reference sequence). V lost 3 bases and J lost 3, with 11 bases in between. The CDR3 runs to 14 residues.

The chain recombines TRBV6-2 or TRBV6-3 with TRBJ2-7, with D maybe TRBD2 (6 bases). CDR3 length: 14 residues. The germline V gene has CDR1 MNHEY and CDR2 SVGEGT. The V and J ends lost 4 bases and 4 bases respectively, with 14 bases between them. The CDR3 region is CASSSMGLSYEQYF. Here the CDR3 DNA reads TGTGCCAGCAGTTCTATGGGACTCTCGTACGAGCAGTACTTC.

This clone was observed a few times. The chain combines TRBV5-1 with TRBJ2-3; maybe TRBD1 (6 bases). The V gene's germline CDR1 is SGHRS and CDR2 YFSETQ. This CDR3 region has 12 residues. The V end was cut by 3 bases, the J end by 4 bases, with 6 bases between. In nucleotides, the CDR3 is TGCGCCAGCAGCTGGACAGCAGATACGCAGTATTTT. Translating gives CASSWTADTQYF.

There are a few counts of this clone. The chain couples TRBV6-5 to TRBJ1-5; the D is unclear. This CDR3 comprises 13 residues. Per germline, CDR1 MNHEY and CDR2 SVGAGI. The CDR3 spells CASQEYSNQPQHF. The CDR3, as DNA: TGTGCGAGCCAAGAGTATAGCAATCAGCCCCAGCATTTT.

The chain joins TRBV10-3 to TRBJ1-2, with D tentatively TRBD1 (6 bases). CDR1 is ENHRY, CDR2 SYGVKD, per germline. Trimming left V 5 bases short and J 6 bases short, with 16 bases between. The CDR3 consists of 14 residues. CDR3 nucleotides: TGTGCCATCAGTTATAGAGGGGGTATGGATGGCTACACCTTC. Protein: CAISYRGGMDGYTF.

The chain uses TRBV28 and TRBJ1-2; 7 bases line up with TRBD1. J gave up 6 bases and V 6 bases, and 7 bases lay outside the gene matches. From germline, CDR1 is MDHEN and CDR2 SYDVKM. CDR3 length: 13 residues. CDR3 DNA sequence: TGTGCCAGCAGAGTTGACAGGGTGCATGGCTACACCTTC. It specifies CASRVDRVHGYTF.

The chain employs TRBV4-2 and TRBJ2-3; TRBD2 matches 10 bases. Germline lookup yields CDR1 LGHNA and CDR2 YNFKEQ. CDR3 size: 15 residues. V dropped 4 bases and J dropped 7; count of bases not matched to a gene: 8. CDR3 DNA sequence: TGTGCCAGCAGCCGCGGGACTAGCGATGTTTATACGCAGTATTTT. Translating it yields CASSRGTSDVYTQYF.

This clone was counted a few times. This sequence joins TRBV6-1 and TRBJ1-5; tentatively, D is TRBD1 (5 bases). Germline V gene sequence: CDR1 MNHNS, CDR2 SASEGT. V was shortened by 1 base and J by 0 bases, with 19 bases between the two germline ends. The CDR3 consists of 19 residues. The CDR3 DNA reads TGTGCCAGCAGTGAAGTCGGAGGGCCAGGGTCTTATAGCAATCAGCCCCAGCATTTT. Amino acid sequence: CASSEVGGPGSYSNQPQHF.

The V gene is TRBV7-2, the J gene TRBJ2-1; perhaps TRBD1 as D (5 bases). Germline lookup yields CDR1 SGHTA and CDR2 FQGNSA. V was shortened by 6 bases and J by 7 bases, with 13 bases between the two germline ends. This CDR3 spans 13 amino acids. As DNA, the CDR3 is TGTGCCAGCAGTAAAGGGGTCCTTAATGAGCAGTTCTTC. Its protein product is CASSKGVLNEQFF.

This chain connects TRBV27 to TRBJ1-2; 7 positions match TRBD1. The CDR3 is 13 residues long. The ends lost 7 bases at V and 7 bases at J; junction bases unmatched: 9. Per the germline V gene, CDR1 is MNHEY and CDR2 is SMNVEV (reference sequence). CDR3 nucleotide sequence: TGTGCCAGCAATCGACAGGGTACGTCTGGCTACACCTTC. Its translation is CASNRQGTSGYTF.

The chain couples TRBV6-5 to TRBJ2-3, with 11 bases matching TRBD1. The CDR3 has 16 residues. Germline CDR1 and CDR2: MNHEY and SVGAGI. The trim removed 2 bases at V and 6 bases at J, leaving 7 bases unmatched. The CDR3 spells CASSYPRDRGMDTQYF. CDR3 DNA: TGTGCCAGCAGTTACCCCCGGGACAGGGGGATGGATACGCAGTATTTT.

The gene calls are TRBV4-1 and TRBJ2-2, with TRBD2 matching 7 bases. CDR1 is MGHRA, CDR2 YSYEKL, per germline. V shed 8 bases and J 1 base; nucleotides not matched to a gene: 7. This CDR3 region has 15 residues. The CDR3 protein is CASSAGTKNTGELFF. The CDR3 coding sequence is TGCGCCAGCTCCGCCGGGACTAAGAACACCGGGGAGCTGTTTTTT.

The chain employs TRBV6-4 and TRBJ2-3; a possible D gene is TRBD2 (7 bases). This CDR3 is built from 13 residues. V gave up 8 bases and J gave up 5 bases, with 14 bases separating them. Germline lookup yields CDR1 MRHNA and CDR2 SNTAGT. Here the CDR3 DNA reads TGTGCCAGCGCCGGGGAGGGGGGAGATACGCAGTATTTT. It is translated as CASAGEGGDTQYF.

V gene TRBV27 combines with J gene TRBJ1-5; D is possibly TRBD1 (6 bases). The germline CDR1 and CDR2 sequences are MNHEY and SMNVEV (reference sequence). The length of the CDR3 is 14 residues. The germline V and J ends were trimmed by 6 bases and 6 bases, with 15 bases remaining between them. Here the CDR3 DNA reads TGTGCCAGCAGATGGACAGAAAGTAGTCAGCCCCAGCATTTT. Translation gives CASRWTESSQPQHF.

This clone occurred once. This chain links TRBV30 with TRBJ2-1; the match to TRBD2 covers 10 bases. The germline gives CDR1 GTSNPN, CDR2 SVGIG (reference sequence). After removal of 2 bases from V and 11 bases from J, the junction contained 6 bases not matched to a gene. This CDR3 comprises 13 residues. The CDR3 DNA is TGTGCCTGGAGTAACCTAGCGGGAGTCAAGCAGTTCTTC. The encoded protein is CAWSNLAGVKQFF.

In its sample, this clone was seen once. This CDR3 is CASSPTAGTGYGYTF. Here the CDR3 DNA reads TGTGCCAGCAGCCCAACAGCCGGGACAGGCTATGGCTACACCTTC. The V and J genes are TRBV11-2 and TRBJ1-2; 8 bases map to TRBD1. After removal of 5 bases from V and 4 bases from J, the junction contained 9 bases not matched to a gene. Per germline, CDR1 SGHAT and CDR2 FQNNGV. The length of the CDR3 is 15 residues. Using reference TRBV11-2 and TRBJ1-2 for the parts outside the CDR3, the full variable domain is EAGVAQSPRYKIIEKRQSVAFWCNPISGHATLYWYQQILGQGPKLLIQFQNNGVVDDSQLPKDRFSAERLKGVDSTLKIQPAKLEDSAVYLCASSPTAGTGYGYTFGSGTRLTVV.

This chain uses TRBV7-9 with TRBJ2-5; TRBD2 is a possible D gene (6 bases). This CDR3 comprises 17 residues. Looked up from germline, CDR1 is SEHNR and CDR2 is FQNEAQ (reference sequence). Trimming cost V 1 base and J 1 base, with 16 bases left between them. Written as DNA, the CDR3 is TGTGCCAGCAGCTTAGGGGGAGGATTTTTAGGCCAAGAGACCCAGTACTTC. It yields the protein CASSLGGGFLGQETQYF.

This rearrangement joins TRBV5-1 to TRBJ1-2; D gene ambiguous. CDR1 SGHRS and CDR2 YFSETQ come from the germline V gene. Trimming removed 4 bases from V and 0 bases from J, with 13 bases in between. This CDR3 is built from 15 residues. CDR3 loop: CASSPIPGSNYGYTF. CDR3 DNA sequence: TGCGCCAGCAGCCCGATTCCGGGTTCTAACTATGGCTACACCTTC.